This entry describes one T cell receptor beta chain. This receptor's antigen is unknown. Base qualities are not provided; no much larger clone lies one nucleotide away. Spanning cysteine to phenylalanine, the CDR3 consists of 11 amino acids. CDR3 DNA only is kept here, 33 bases in frame from base 1. Cut back by 3 bases and 5 bases, the V and J ends lie 7 bases apart. Reading the germline V gene (reference sequence) gives CDR1 DFQATT and CDR2 SNEGSKA. The sample originates from a study (TCRdb year 2016). The library was made by RT-PCR. The sequencing machine was an Illumina MiSeq. TCRdb itself trimmed the public reads at Q25 with fastp, ran MiXCR and retained productive beta chains. Rows are combined by CDR3 protein, so each entry shows the most common genes and DNA. The table for this sample lists about 680,000 distinct CDR3 sequences; 12% to 15% of them were counted only once. Of the sample, 3.6% falls within the top ten clones.

This chain is built from TRBV20-1 and TRBJ2-5; the D gene remains uncertain. Sequencing input: memory CD4+ T cells from blood. This receptor was identified in a female donor in good health, serving as a healthy control. The CDR3 region reads CSARTGETQYF. The sequenced DNA is TGCAGTGCTAGGACCGGGGAGACCCAGTACTTC.